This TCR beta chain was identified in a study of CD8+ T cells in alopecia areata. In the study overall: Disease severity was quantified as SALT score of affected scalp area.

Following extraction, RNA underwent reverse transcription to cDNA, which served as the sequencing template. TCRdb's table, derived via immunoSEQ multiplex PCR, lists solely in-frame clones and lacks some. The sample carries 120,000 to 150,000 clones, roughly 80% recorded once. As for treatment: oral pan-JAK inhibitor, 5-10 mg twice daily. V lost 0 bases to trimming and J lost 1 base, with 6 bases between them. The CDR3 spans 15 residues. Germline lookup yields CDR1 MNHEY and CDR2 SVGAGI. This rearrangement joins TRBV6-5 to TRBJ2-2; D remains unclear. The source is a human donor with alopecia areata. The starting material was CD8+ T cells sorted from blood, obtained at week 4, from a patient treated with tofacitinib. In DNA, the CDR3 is TGTGCCAGCAGTTACTCGACCCAGAACACCGGGGAGCTGTTTTTT. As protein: CASSYSTQNTGELFF.